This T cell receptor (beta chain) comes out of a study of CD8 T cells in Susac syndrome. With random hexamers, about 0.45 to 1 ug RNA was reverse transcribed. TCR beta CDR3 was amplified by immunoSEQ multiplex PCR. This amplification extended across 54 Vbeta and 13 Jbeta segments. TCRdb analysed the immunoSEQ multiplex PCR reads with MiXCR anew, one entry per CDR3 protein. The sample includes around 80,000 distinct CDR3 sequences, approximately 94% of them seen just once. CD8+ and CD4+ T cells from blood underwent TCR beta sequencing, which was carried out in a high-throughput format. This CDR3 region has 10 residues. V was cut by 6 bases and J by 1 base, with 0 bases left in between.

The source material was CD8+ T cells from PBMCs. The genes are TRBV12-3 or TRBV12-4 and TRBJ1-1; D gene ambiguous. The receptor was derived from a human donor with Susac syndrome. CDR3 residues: CASRNTEAFF. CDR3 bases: TGTGCCAGCAGGAACACTGAAGCTTTCTTT.